This TCR beta chain was obtained from a study of identical twins. MiXCR, run by TCRdb on the 5' RACE reads, gives a single entry per CDR3 protein. The table shows roughly 720,000 distinct CDR3 sequences, with about 18% occurring only once. Overall study findings and caveats: Out-of-frame alpha sequences shared between twins exhibited an excess of low generation probability.

This clonotype was counted a few times. Its antigen is undetermined. Germline V lookup: CDR1 KGHSH, CDR2 LQKENI. This CDR3 is 15 amino acids long. V dropped 3 bases and J dropped 3; count of bases not matched to a gene: 5. The same sample was also used in a study of T cells expressing NK-cell markers. That source reports: The same clonotypes also predominated in the CD3+CD56-NKG2C+ fraction of a handful of donors. The HCMV specificity of the expanded NKG2C+ T cell clones stayed unresolved.

V and J are TRBV18 and TRBJ2-3; TRBD2 matches at 8 bases. The specimen sequenced was PBMCs. This receptor was identified in a woman under 30 in good health. This CDR3 reads CASSPTSGATDTQYF. CDR3 bases: TGTGCCAGCTCACCTACTAGCGGAGCAACAGATACGCAGTATTTT. Together with reference TRBV18 and TRBJ2-3, the CDR3 gives the full variable domain: NAGVMQNPRHLVRRRGQEARLRCSPMKGHSHVYWYRQLPEEGLKFMVYLQKENIIDESGMPKERFSAEFPKEGPSILRIQQVVRGDSAAYFCASSPTSGATDTQYFGPGTRLTVL.